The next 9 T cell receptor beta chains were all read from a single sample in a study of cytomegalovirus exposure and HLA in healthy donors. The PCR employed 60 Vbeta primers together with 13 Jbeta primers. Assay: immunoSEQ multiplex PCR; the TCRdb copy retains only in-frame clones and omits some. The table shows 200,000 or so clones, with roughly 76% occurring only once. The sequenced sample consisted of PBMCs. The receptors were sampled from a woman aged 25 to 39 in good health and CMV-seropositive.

CDR3 DNA sequence: TGTGCCAGCAGCTTGGTCCCAACAGGGGGCTACTATGGCTACACCTTC. As protein: CASSLVPTGGYYGYTF. The chain joins TRBV5-8 to TRBJ1-2, with 9 bases lining up with TRBD1. Germline V gene data show CDR1 as SGHTS and CDR2 as YDEGEE. Trimming cost V 0 bases and J 3 bases; bases outside gene matches: 6. The CDR3 loop spans 16 amino acids.

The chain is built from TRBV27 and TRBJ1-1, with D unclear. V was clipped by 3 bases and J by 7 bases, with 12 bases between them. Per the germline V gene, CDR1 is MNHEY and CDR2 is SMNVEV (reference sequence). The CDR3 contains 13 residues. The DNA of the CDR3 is TGTGCCAGCAGTTTGTTCGCAGGAAGTGAAGCTTTCTTT. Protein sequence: CASSLFAGSEAFF.

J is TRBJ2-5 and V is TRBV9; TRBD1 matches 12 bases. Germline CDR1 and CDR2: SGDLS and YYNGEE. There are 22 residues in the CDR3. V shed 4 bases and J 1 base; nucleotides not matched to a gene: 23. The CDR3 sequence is CASSPRGGDRGPVLIPQETQYF. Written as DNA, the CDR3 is TGTGCCAGCAGCCCAAGGGGAGGGGACAGGGGGCCGGTACTAATACCCCAAGAGACCCAGTACTTC.

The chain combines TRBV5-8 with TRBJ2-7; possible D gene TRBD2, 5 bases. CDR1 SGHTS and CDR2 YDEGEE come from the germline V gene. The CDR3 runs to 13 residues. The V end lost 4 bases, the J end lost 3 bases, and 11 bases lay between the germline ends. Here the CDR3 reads CASSPRGLYEQYF. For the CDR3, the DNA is TGTGCCAGCAGCCCCCGGGGTCTCTACGAGCAGTACTTC.

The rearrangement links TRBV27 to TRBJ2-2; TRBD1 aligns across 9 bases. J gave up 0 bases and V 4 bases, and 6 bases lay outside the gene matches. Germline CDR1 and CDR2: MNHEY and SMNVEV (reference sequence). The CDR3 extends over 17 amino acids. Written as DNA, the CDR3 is TGTGCCAGCAGTTGGGGACAGGGTGTCACGAACACCGGGGAGCTGTTTTTT. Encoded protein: CASSWGQGVTNTGELFF.

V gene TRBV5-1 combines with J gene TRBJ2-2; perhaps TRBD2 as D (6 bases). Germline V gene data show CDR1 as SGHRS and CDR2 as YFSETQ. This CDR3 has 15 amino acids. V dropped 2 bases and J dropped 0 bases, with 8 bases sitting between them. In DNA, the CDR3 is TGCGCCAGCAGCTTCGGGACTTCGAACACCGGGGAGCTGTTTTTT. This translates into CASSFGTSNTGELFF.

Here the CDR3 reads CSARDSLEQYF. Written as DNA, the CDR3 is TGCAGTGCTAGAGATTCTCTCGAGCAGTACTTC. The chain combines TRBV20-1 with TRBJ2-7, with D hard to call. The CDR3 is 11 residues long. Germline CDR1 DFQATT, CDR2 SNEGSKA (reference sequence). Trimming removed 0 bases from V and 6 bases from J, with 6 bases in between.

The CDR3 protein is CASRPAGSTYEQYF. DNA of the CDR3: TGTGCCAGCAGGCCGGCGGGGTCTACCTACGAGCAGTACTTC. This rearrangement joins TRBV14 to TRBJ2-7; D is possibly TRBD2 (6 bases). This CDR3 is built from 14 residues. Germline CDR1 SGHDN, CDR2 FVKESK. The ends were cut back, 6 bases at V and 2 bases at J, with 14 bases in the middle.

The CDR3 region has the DNA TGTGCCAGCAGCGGGGAGGTCTCCCCAAACATTCAGTACTTC. Protein sequence: CASSGEVSPNIQYF. J is TRBJ2-4 and V is TRBV7-9, with a weak D call TRBD2 (6 bases). With 5 bases removed from V and 6 bases from J, the gap between germline ends came to 14 bases. CDR3 length equals 14 residues. Germline CDR1 is SEHNR and CDR2 is FQNEAQ (reference sequence).